This TCR beta chain emerged from a study of T cell responses to AZD1222 COVID-19 vaccine. General study points: Increased Spike-specific TCR breadth and depth were observed after two AZD1222 doses. Vaccine-related CD4 TCRs covered spike, predominating at 160-218 and 743-854.

Germline CDR1 is SQVTM and CDR2 is ANQGSEA. The CDR3 length is 13 residues. Deletions cut 7 bases from V and 2 bases from J, with 15 bases between. On this clone itself: The antigen is undetermined.

Using immunoSEQ multiplex PCR, the repertoire was profiled, and TCRdb retains in-frame clones only, with some absent. The sample lists roughly 100,000 clones, approximately 89% occurring once. This receptor was identified in an adult who received the AZD1222 COVID-19 vaccine. Sequences were derived from peripheral blood, sampled 28 days after the second AZD1222 dose. The V and J genes are TRBV29-1 and TRBJ2-7, with D possibly called TRBD1 or TRBD2 (5 bases each). The CDR3 spells CSATGTITYEQYF. For the CDR3, the DNA is TGCAGCGCTACCGGGACGATCACCTACGAGCAGTACTTC.